This T cell receptor (beta chain) was identified during a study of T cells in Graves' hyperthyroidism and ophthalmopathy. V was clipped by 4 bases and J by 13 bases, with 20 bases between them. The V gene's germline CDR1 is LGHDT and CDR2 YNNKEL (reference sequence). The CDR3 has 14 residues. From RNA transcripts, TCR beta CDR3 regions were amplified. First-round RT-PCR of the TCR CDR3 relied on the HTBI primer set. A single record per CDR3 protein comes from TCRdb applying MiXCR to the multiplex PCR reads. The data show approximately 480,000 distinct CDR3 sequences, about a fifth seen once. The sequenced sample was blood. This clonotype was sampled from a man between 18 and 35 years old with Graves' hyperthyroidism. The chain couples TRBV3-1 to TRBJ1-5; weak D call: TRBD1 (6 bases). Written as DNA, the CDR3 is TGTGCCAGCAGCCCCCGGCAAGGGGGAGGGAGTCAGCATTTT. Encoded protein: CASSPRQGGGSQHF.